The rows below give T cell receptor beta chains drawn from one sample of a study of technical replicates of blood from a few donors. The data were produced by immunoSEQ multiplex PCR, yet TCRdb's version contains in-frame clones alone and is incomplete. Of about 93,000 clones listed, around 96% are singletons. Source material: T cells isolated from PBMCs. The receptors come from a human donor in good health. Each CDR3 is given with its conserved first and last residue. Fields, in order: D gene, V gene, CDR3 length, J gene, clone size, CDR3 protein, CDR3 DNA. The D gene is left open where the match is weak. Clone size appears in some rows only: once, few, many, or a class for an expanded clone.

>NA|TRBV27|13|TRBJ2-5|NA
CASSQGRRETQYF
TGTGCCAGCAGCCAGGGCCGGCGGGAGACCCAGTACTTC
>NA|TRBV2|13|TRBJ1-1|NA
CASSESQGAEAFF
TGTGCCAGCAGTGAAAGCCAGGGCGCTGAAGCTTTCTTT
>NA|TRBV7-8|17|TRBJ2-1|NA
CASSLLSGGHVDNEQFF
TGTGCCAGCAGCTTATTATCCGGGGGTCATGTTGACAATGAGCAGTTCTTC
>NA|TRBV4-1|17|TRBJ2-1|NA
CASSQGLLAPKSNEQFF
TGCGCCAGCAGCCAAGGGTTACTAGCCCCTAAGAGCAATGAGCAGTTCTTC
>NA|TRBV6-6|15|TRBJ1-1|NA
CASRPMAGLNTEAFF
TGTGCCAGCAGACCCATGGCAGGATTGAACACTGAAGCTTTCTTT
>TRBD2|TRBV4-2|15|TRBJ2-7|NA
CASSQLAGGPYEQYF
TGTGCCAGCAGCCAGCTAGCGGGAGGGCCTTACGAGCAGTACTTC
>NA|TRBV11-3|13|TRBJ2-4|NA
CASSLVERNIQYF
TGTGCCAGCAGCTTAGTTGAACGGAACATTCAGTACTTC
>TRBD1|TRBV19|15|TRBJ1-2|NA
CASSALDRGVYGYTF
TGTGCCAGTAGTGCTCTAGACAGGGGCGTCTATGGCTACACCTTC
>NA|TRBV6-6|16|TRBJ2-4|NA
CASSPPDITGMNIQYF
TGTGCCAGCAGTCCCCCAGACATTACAGGCATGAACATTCAGTACTTC
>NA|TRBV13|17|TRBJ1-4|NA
CASSSRQGPDYNEKLFF
TGTGCCAGCAGCTCCCGTCAAGGACCCGACTATAATGAAAAACTGTTTTTT
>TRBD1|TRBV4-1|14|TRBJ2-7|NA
CASSRGDRTYEQYF
TGCGCCAGCAGCCGAGGGGACAGAACCTACGAGCAGTACTTC
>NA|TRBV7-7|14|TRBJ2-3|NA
CASSAGPVSDTQYF
TGTGCTAGCAGCGCTGGGCCGGTGTCAGATACGCAGTATTTT
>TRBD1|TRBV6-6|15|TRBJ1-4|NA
CASSYPDRGGEKLFF
TGTGCCAGCAGTTACCCGGACAGGGGAGGGGAAAAACTGTTTTTT
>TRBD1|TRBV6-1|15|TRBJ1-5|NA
CASIRGQDSNQPQHF
TGTGCCAGCATCAGGGGGCAGGATAGCAATCAGCCCCAGCATTTT
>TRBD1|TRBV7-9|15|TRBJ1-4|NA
CASSPTGAAQEKLFF
TGTGCCAGCAGCCCCACAGGGGCGGCCCAGGAAAAACTGTTTTTT
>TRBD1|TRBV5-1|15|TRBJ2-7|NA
CASSEGQGVTYEQYF
TGCGCCAGCAGCGAGGGACAGGGAGTCACCTACGAGCAGTACTTC
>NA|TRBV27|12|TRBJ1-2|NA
CASISPSVGYTF
TGTGCCAGCATATCTCCAAGCGTCGGCTACACCTTC
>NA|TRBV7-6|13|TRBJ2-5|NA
CASSPRTEETQYF
TGTGCCAGCAGCCCCAGGACAGAAGAGACCCAGTACTTC
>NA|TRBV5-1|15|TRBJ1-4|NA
CASSLVGAPNEKLFF
TGCGCCAGCAGCTTGGTTGGGGCCCCGAATGAAAAACTGTTTTTT
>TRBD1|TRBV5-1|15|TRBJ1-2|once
CASSSWDRPNYGYTF
TGCGCCAGCAGCTCCTGGGACAGGCCAAACTATGGCTACACCTTC
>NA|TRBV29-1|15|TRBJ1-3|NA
CSVELVAGEKNTIYF
TGCAGCGTTGAACTTGTCGCAGGTGAAAAAAACACCATATATTTT
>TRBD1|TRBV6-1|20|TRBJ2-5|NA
CASSGPFPSRDRGWGETQYF
TGTGCCAGCAGTGGTCCGTTCCCGTCCCGGGACAGGGGATGGGGGGAGACCCAGTACTTC
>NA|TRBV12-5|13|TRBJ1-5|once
CASGLDYGQPQHF
TGTGCTAGTGGTTTGGATTACGGTCAGCCCCAGCATTTT